This T cell receptor (beta chain) was recovered during a study of Graves' ophthalmopathy and Graves' hyperthyroidism. CDR3 length equals 13 residues. CDR1 and CDR2 from the germline V gene are ENHRY and SYGVKD. Deletions cut 2 bases from V and 3 bases from J, with 8 bases between. Study findings and constraints: Blood contained most expanded thyroid clonotypes exceeding 0.001 frequency.

TCR beta CDR3 regions were amplified from RNA transcripts. The first-round RT-PCR employed HTBI primers together with the Qiagen OneStep RT-PCR kit. A multiplex PCR was then performed as the second round. MiXCR was run by TCRdb on the multiplex PCR reads, yielding one entry per CDR3 protein. The repertoire holds about 1.1 million distinct CDR3 sequences, about 35% seen once, with around 10% in the top ten. Hyperthyroidism was new, under 2 months, in patients aged 18 to 65. Pregnancy or lactation, uncontrolled infections and other autoimmune diseases were grounds for excluding patients. This clonotype was seen many times. No antigen is known for it.

This clonotype was sampled from an adult man with Graves' hyperthyroidism. V usage is TRBV10-3 and J usage is TRBJ2-7; possibly TRBD1 for D (6 bases). Sequencing was carried out using peripheral blood or thyroid tissue (not recorded which). In DNA form, the CDR3 reads TGTGCCATCAGTGAGGTCAGGGGCTACGAGCAGTACTTC. It codes for CAISEVRGYEQYF.